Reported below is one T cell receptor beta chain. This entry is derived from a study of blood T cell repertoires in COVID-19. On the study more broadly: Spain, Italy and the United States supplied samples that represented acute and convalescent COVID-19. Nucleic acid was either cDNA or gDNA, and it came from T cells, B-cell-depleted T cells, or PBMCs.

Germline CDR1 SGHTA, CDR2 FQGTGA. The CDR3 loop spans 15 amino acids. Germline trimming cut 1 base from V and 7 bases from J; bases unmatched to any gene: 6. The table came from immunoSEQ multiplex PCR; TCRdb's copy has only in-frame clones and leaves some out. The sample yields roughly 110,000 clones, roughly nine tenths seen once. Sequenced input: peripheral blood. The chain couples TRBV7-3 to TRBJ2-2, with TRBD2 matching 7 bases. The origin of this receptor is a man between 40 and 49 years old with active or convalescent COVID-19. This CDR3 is CASSLNLAAGGELFF. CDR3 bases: TGTGCCAGCAGCTTAAACCTAGCGGCGGGCGGGGAGCTGTTTTTT.